The 28 T cell receptor beta chains listed next were all sequenced from one sample in a study of T cell responses to AZD1222 COVID-19 vaccine. Generated by immunoSEQ multiplex PCR, the TCRdb table keeps only in-frame clones and is missing some. The sample shows just over 95,000 clones, about 89% of them seen only once. The material was peripheral blood, obtained on day 0 of AZD1222 vaccination. All receptors come from an adult in good health.

This clone was detected once. The genes are TRBV6-5 and TRBJ2-7, with D possibly being TRBD2 (5 bases). Trimming left V 5 bases short and J 5 bases short, with 13 bases between. CDR1 is MNHEY, CDR2 SVGAGI, per germline. CDR3 length: 13 residues. DNA of the CDR3: TGTGCCAGCAGTAAGTCTACCGGGGACGAGCAGTACTTC. It yields the protein CASSKSTGDEQYF.

The rearrangement joins TRBV19 to TRBJ1-1, with no clear D. The CDR3 contains 13 residues. Germline CDR1 LNHDA, CDR2 SQIVND (reference sequence). The germline V and J ends were trimmed by 1 base and 11 bases, with 14 bases remaining between them. Here the CDR3 DNA reads TGTGCCAGTAGTATAGTCGCGCTCGGGAGGGCTTTCTTT. Protein sequence: CASSIVALGRAFF.

This clone was picked up one time. The CDR3, as DNA: TGTGCCAGCAGCGGGGCCAGCGGGGCTCGGGATACGCAGTATTTT. Translation gives CASSGASGARDTQYF. V gene TRBV7-2 combines with J gene TRBJ2-3, with 7 bases fitting TRBD2. V gave up 5 bases and J gave up 6 bases; unmatched junction bases: 11. Looked up from germline, CDR1 is SGHTA and CDR2 is FQGNSA. The CDR3 runs to 15 residues.

The rearrangement links TRBV19 to TRBJ1-1; no firm D call. The CDR3 spans 14 residues. Trimming removed 6 bases from V and 5 bases from J, with 16 bases in between. Germline V CDR1 and CDR2: LNHDA, SQIVND (reference sequence). CDR3 in DNA: TGTGCCAGTAGCCCATCCCGACTGCTTACTGAAGCTTTCTTT. Protein: CASSPSRLLTEAFF.

As concerns this clone: The junction and the germline gene differ at one end; a read error may be behind it. The chain links TRBV6-2 or TRBV6-3 to TRBJ1-1, with 8 bases lining up with TRBD1. Germline values: CDR1 MNHEY, CDR2 SVGEGT. The CDR3 extends over 16 amino acids. CDR3 in amino acids: CASSHSPDRGRTEAFF. In nucleotides, the CDR3 is TGTGCCAGCAGTCACTCCCCCGACAGGGGTCGTACTGAAGCTTTCTTT.

The V and J genes are TRBV30 and TRBJ2-3; the D gene is possibly TRBD2 (5 bases). The CDR3 sequence is 14 residues long. From germline, CDR1 is GTSNPN and CDR2 SVGIG (reference sequence). Between the trimmed V and J ends, which lost 0 bases and 1 base, there was a span of 8 bases. Written as DNA, the CDR3 is TGTGCCTGGAGTGTACTTAGCGGCACAGATACGCAGTATTTT. This codes for CAWSVLSGTDTQYF.

The rearrangement links TRBV19 to TRBJ2-7, with a possible D match to TRBD1 (5 bases). Germline-derived CDR1 and CDR2 are LNHDA and SQIVND (reference sequence). V gave up 3 bases and J gave up 5 bases, with 17 bases separating them. The CDR3 covers 15 residues. The CDR3 bases are TGTGCCAGTAGTATTGATCTTCAGGGCAGGGACGAGCAGTACTTC. This sequence encodes CASSIDLQGRDEQYF.

This clone was observed a few times. The chain is built from TRBV5-6 and TRBJ1-1; D gene uncertain. The length of the CDR3 is 14 residues. The V gene's germline CDR1 is SGHDT and CDR2 YYEEEE. V was clipped by 6 bases and J by 2 bases, with 14 bases between them. The CDR3 sequence is CASKEVSANTEAFF. In DNA, the CDR3 is TGTGCCAGCAAGGAGGTTTCGGCTAACACTGAAGCTTTCTTT.

The gene calls are TRBV3-1 (or the pseudogene TRBV3-2) and TRBJ1-2, with D possibly TRBD1 on 5 matching bases. The CDR3 is made up of 12 amino acids. The germline gives CDR1 LGHDT, CDR2 YNNKEL (reference sequence). Trimming took 6 bases from V and 3 from J, leaving 8 bases between them. CDR3 DNA: TGTGCCAGCAGACGAGGGGACTATGGCTACACCTTC. It encodes CASRRGDYGYTF.

This chain links TRBV29-1 with TRBJ2-7, with a possible D match to TRBD2 (6 bases). Trimming shortened V by 5 bases and J by 6 bases, and 11 bases separated the two germline ends. Germline CDR1 SQVTM, CDR2 ANQGSEA. CDR3 length: 11 amino acids. CDR3 in DNA: TGCAGCGTTAGGCAGGAGGGCGAGCAGTACTTC. It encodes CSVRQEGEQYF.

The chain is built from TRBV5-1 and TRBJ1-1, with 9 nucleotides matching TRBD1. Germline trimming cut 1 base from V and 1 base from J; bases unmatched to any gene: 2. CDR3 length: 15 amino acids. The germline CDR1 and CDR2 sequences are SGHRS and YFSETQ. The CDR3 DNA is TGCGCCAGCAGCTTGAGGGGACAGGGGAACACTGAAGCTTTCTTT. Amino acids: CASSLRGQGNTEAFF.

The chain joins TRBV10-3 to TRBJ2-3, with unresolved D. Trimming took 7 bases from V and 2 from J, leaving 10 bases between them. Looked up from germline, CDR1 is ENHRY and CDR2 is SYGVKD. CDR3 length: 13 residues. CDR3 nucleotides: TGTGCCATCACCCACTCTAACACAGATACGCAGTATTTT. Translation: CAITHSNTDTQYF.

This chain uses TRBV24-1 with TRBJ1-3; 8 nucleotides agree with TRBD1. Germline values: CDR1 KGHDR, CDR2 SFDVKD. V dropped 4 bases and J dropped 5; count of bases not matched to a gene: 6. This CDR3 region has 15 residues. For the CDR3, the DNA is TGTGCCACCAGTGAAGGGACAGGAGGTAGAAACACCATATATTTT. This codes for CATSEGTGGRNTIYF.

The chain combines TRBV2 with TRBJ2-7, with D tentatively TRBD2 (5 bases). CDR1 and CDR2 from the germline V gene are SNHLY and FYNNEI. This CDR3 comprises 15 residues. With 3 bases removed from V and 5 bases from J, the gap between germline ends came to 17 bases. DNA for the CDR3: TGTGCCAGCAGTGAGCCGGAGACGTTGGGAGACGAGCAGTACTTC. Protein product: CASSEPETLGDEQYF.

The rearrangement links TRBV6-5 to TRBJ1-2; 8 bases are shared with TRBD1. Germline lookup yields CDR1 MNHEY and CDR2 SVGAGI. With 8 bases clipped from V and 8 bases from J, the junction kept 10 bases outside the gene matches. The CDR3 length is 13 residues. CDR3 sequence: CASGQGSAAGYTF. The CDR3 DNA follows: TGTGCCAGCGGACAGGGATCCGCCGCCGGCTACACCTTC.

This clone appeared a single time. This chain joins TRBV7-2 and TRBJ1-3; D gene ambiguous. The V gene's germline CDR1 is SGHTA and CDR2 FQGNSA. V lost 1 base to trimming and J lost 3 bases, with 4 bases between them. The CDR3 length is 13 residues. CDR3 sequence reads: CASSLGFGNTIYF. CDR3 DNA: TGTGCCAGCAGCTTAGGATTTGGAAACACCATATATTTT.

V usage is TRBV19 and J usage is TRBJ1-1, with D possibly TRBD1 on 5 matching bases. This CDR3 has 15 residues. V lost 3 bases and J 8 bases, leaving 19 bases between the germline ends. The germline CDR1 and CDR2 sequences are LNHDA and SQIVND (reference sequence). The CDR3 loop is CASSIRVGTPTEAFF. The CDR3, as DNA: TGTGCCAGTAGTATCCGGGTAGGGACGCCCACAGAAGCTTTCTTT.

This chain uses TRBV28 with TRBJ2-3; weak D call: TRBD1 (6 bases). Deletions cut 0 bases from V and 2 bases from J, with 9 bases between. Germline CDR1 and CDR2: MDHEN and SYDVKM. CDR3 length equals 15 residues. The CDR3 bases are TGTGCCAGCAGTTTATGGGTGGGGGCCACAGATACGCAGTATTTT. It codes for CASSLWVGATDTQYF.

V and J are TRBV2 and TRBJ2-5; D is ambiguous. CDR3 length equals 13 residues. Germline CDR1 is SNHLY and CDR2 is FYNNEI. Trimming left V 3 bases short and J 5 bases short, with 10 bases between. CDR3 residues: CASSDVAGETQYF. In DNA, the CDR3 is TGTGCCAGCAGTGACGTAGCCGGGGAGACCCAGTACTTC.

The chain has TRBV4-1 and TRBJ2-2; a possible D gene is TRBD1 (5 bases). The germline CDR1 and CDR2 sequences are MGHRA and YSYEKL. Trimming stripped 1 base from V and 8 bases from J, with 11 bases between. CDR3 size: 14 residues. The CDR3 DNA reads as TGCGCCAGCAGCCAAGTGGACACCTCTGGGGAGCTGTTTTTT. The encoded protein is CASSQVDTSGELFF.

V is TRBV9 and J is TRBJ1-3, with D uncertain. V was clipped by 0 bases and J by 0 bases, with 7 bases between them. The CDR3 has 15 amino acids. Germline CDR1 is SGDLS and CDR2 is YYNGEE. As DNA, the CDR3 is TGTGCCAGCAGCGTAGTTCCGGACTCTGGAAACACCATATATTTT. Its protein product is CASSVVPDSGNTIYF.

This clone has only one observation. This chain joins TRBV4-1 and TRBJ1-1; D is ambiguous. V shed 6 bases and J shed 1 base, with 9 bases lying between them. CDR1 is MGHRA, CDR2 YSYEKL, per germline. The CDR3 covers 13 residues. CDR3 coding DNA: TGCGCCAGCAGAATCACGGGGAACACTGAAGCTTTCTTT. Protein sequence: CASRITGNTEAFF.

V gene TRBV11-2 combines with J gene TRBJ1-3; TRBD1 is a possible D gene (5 bases). Germline CDR1 is SGHAT and CDR2 is FQNNGV. V dropped 7 bases and J dropped 4 bases, with 23 bases sitting between them. The CDR3 length is 17 residues. The CDR3 protein is CASTLGEGRVYGNTIYF. DNA of the CDR3: TGTGCCAGCACCCTCGGGGAGGGGCGCGTGTACGGAAACACCATATATTTT.

The V and J genes are TRBV28 and TRBJ1-2; no firm D call. This CDR3 is built from 13 residues. V lost 2 bases to trimming and J lost 4 bases, with 8 bases between them. The germline CDR1 and CDR2 sequences are MDHEN and SYDVKM. The CDR3, as DNA: TGTGCCAGCAGTTTAACAGACCTCTATGGCTACACCTTC. It codes for CASSLTDLYGYTF.

The rearrangement links TRBV7-2 to TRBJ1-6, with D possibly TRBD1 on 5 matching bases. This CDR3 is built from 14 residues. The V and J ends lost 1 base and 10 bases respectively, with 11 bases between them. Germline-derived CDR1 and CDR2 are SGHTA and FQGNSA. The CDR3 here is CASSLVGGGSPLHF. CDR3 in DNA: TGTGCCAGCAGCTTAGTCGGGGGAGGGTCACCCCTCCACTTT.

This clone occurred a few times. The chain carries TRBV27 and TRBJ2-3; D gene ambiguous. The germline CDR1 and CDR2 sequences are MNHEY and SMNVEV (reference sequence). V was cut by 0 bases and J by 7 bases, with 8 bases left in between. CDR3 length: 13 amino acids. CDR3 DNA sequence: TGTGCCAGCAGTTTATCGGGCCTCTATACGCAGTATTTT. This gives the protein CASSLSGLYTQYF.

The chain has TRBV5-1 and TRBJ2-3, with D unclear. This CDR3 is 14 amino acids long. CDR1 and CDR2 (germline): SGHRS, YFSETQ. Deletions cut 2 bases from V and 2 bases from J, with 9 bases between. This CDR3 is CASSFAGFTDTQYF. CDR3 in DNA: TGCGCCAGCAGCTTCGCAGGTTTCACAGATACGCAGTATTTT.

This chain links TRBV3-1 (or the pseudogene TRBV3-2) with TRBJ1-1; D gene ambiguous. Trimming cost V 2 bases and J 1 base, with 11 bases left between them. The CDR3 has 15 amino acids. The germline gives CDR1 LGHDT, CDR2 YNNKEL (reference sequence). The CDR3 sequence: CASSQTRRENTEAFF. The DNA of the CDR3 is TGTGCCAGCAGCCAAACGCGGAGGGAGAACACTGAAGCTTTCTTT.